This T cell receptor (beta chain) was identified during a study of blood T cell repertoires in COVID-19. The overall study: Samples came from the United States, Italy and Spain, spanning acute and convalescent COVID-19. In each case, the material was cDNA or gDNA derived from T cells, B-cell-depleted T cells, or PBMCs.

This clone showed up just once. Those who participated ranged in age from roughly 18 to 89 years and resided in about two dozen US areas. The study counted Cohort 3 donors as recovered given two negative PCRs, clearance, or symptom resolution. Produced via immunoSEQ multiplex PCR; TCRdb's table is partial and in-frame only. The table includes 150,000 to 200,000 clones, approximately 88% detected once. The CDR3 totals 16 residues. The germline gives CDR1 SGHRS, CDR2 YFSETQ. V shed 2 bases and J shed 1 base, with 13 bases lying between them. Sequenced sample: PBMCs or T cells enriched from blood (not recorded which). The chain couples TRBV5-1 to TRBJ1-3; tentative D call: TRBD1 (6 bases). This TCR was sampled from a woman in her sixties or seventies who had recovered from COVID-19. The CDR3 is CASSLMTGRSGNTIYF. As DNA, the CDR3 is TGCGCCAGCAGCTTAATGACAGGCCGATCTGGAAACACCATATATTTT.